This T cell receptor (beta chain) was sequenced for a study of early T cells in non-severe SARS-CoV-2 infection (dated by TCRdb to the early 2020s). About the study as a whole: TCR sequencing used bulk RNA from unsorted whole blood, so alpha and beta chains could not be paired. Study-wide conclusions, independent of this receptor: VDJdb matching was skewed toward anti-spike CD8 responses and likely underestimated virus-specific expansions by missing private and CD4 specificities.

The CDR3, cysteine through phenylalanine, is 16 amino acids long. Of the read, only the CDR3 DNA is kept; its 48 bases are in frame from base 1. Trimming removed 4 bases from V and 3 bases from J, leaving 17 bases between the germline ends. For CDR1 and CDR2, the germline V gene lists SGHAT and FQNNGV. The library was produced with 5' RACE. Sequencing took place on a NextSeq 500. In the TCR library protocol, unique molecular identifiers were attached to individual cDNA molecules to correct for PCR bias and sequencing error. Both TCR alpha and beta chains were sequenced, and tight co-correlation was observed between alpha and beta sequence abundances in each sample. The paper's processing steps were these. Decombinator V4 was used to annotate TCR sequences for V gene, J gene and CDR3. Expanded TCRs were defined as changing significantly between any two time points under a Poisson model with p below 0.0001. Abundances of TCRs were expressed as counts per million after normalisation to the total number of TCRs sequenced in each sample. MAIT TCRs were defined by TRAV1-2 paired with TRAJ12, TRAJ20 or TRAJ33, and iNKT TCRs by TRAV10 paired with TRAJ18. VDJdb, accessed 1 November 2021, was searched for CMV, EBV and SARS-CoV-2 annotated TCRs, excluding TCRs annotated for multiple antigens. TCRdb trimmed the raw reads at Q25, called clones with MiXCR and kept productive beta chains. Under each unique CDR3 protein, matching rows form one entry showing the most common genes and DNA. These V and J calls derive from TCRdb rather than the authors' analysis. Counted in this sample were more than 65,000 distinct CDR3 sequences; approximately 12% of them appeared once. Over 0.95% of the sample belongs to the ten largest clones.

This clonotype was observed at least ten times. No cognate antigen has been identified for it. Base quality data are lacking; no much larger clone is found one base away. This was a case-control study nested in a cohort of healthcare workers in London, UK, who had nasopharyngeal swab PCR tests and blood samples taken every week. Between 23 and 31 March 2020, the week of the UK lockdown, healthcare workers were enrolled and then followed up weekly for as long as 16 weeks. The chain links TRBV11-2 with TRBJ2-3; D gene: possibly TRBD1, on 6 matching bases. This TCR was recovered from an adult who was a healthcare worker with PCR-confirmed SARS-CoV-2 infection or an uninfected control (not recorded which). Sequenced sample: whole blood. The CDR3 region: CASSSLGGWETDTQYF. The nucleotide sequence is TGTGCCAGCAGCTCCCTAGGGGGTTGGGAAACAGATACGCAGTATTTT.